This T cell receptor (beta chain) was obtained from a study of response to subunit inactivated influenza vaccine. Overall study findings and caveats: The authors proposed limited new T cell recruitment per seasonal influenza vaccination.

There are a few counts of this clonotype. The antigen remains undetermined. TCRdb independently ran MiXCR on the RT-PCR reads; one entry per CDR3 protein. This table holds under 550,000 distinct CDR3 sequences, 6% to 9% found once. Germline V lookup: CDR1 MNHNS, CDR2 SASEGT. This CDR3 is built from 15 residues. Trimming took 6 bases from V and 8 from J, leaving 20 bases between them. The sample here was PBMCs from blood, taken roughly 24 months after vaccination. The TCR comes from a man in his fifties or sixties who received an inactivated influenza vaccine. This sequence joins TRBV6-1 and TRBJ2-1; either TRBD1 or TRBD2 may fit D (5 bases each). CDR3 sequence reads: CASRDTGISADEQFF. CDR3 nucleotides: TGTGCCAGCAGGGACACCGGGATCAGCGCCGATGAGCAGTTCTTC.